This is a list of T cell receptor beta chains from one sample in a study of shared clonotypes between healthy human individuals. Clones were read by immunoSEQ multiplex PCR, and TCRdb kept only the in-frame ones, dropping some. Of about 2,100,000 clones listed, 93% were seen once; the top ten hold more than 1.5%. The sample was naive CD8+ T cells from PBMCs. These receptors were taken from a man younger than 35 in good health. Some clones in this sample may be carry-over from other donors' samples. Both conserved end residues are part of each CDR3. Fields, in order: CDR3 length, J gene, V gene, CDR3 protein.

length: 14
J: TRBJ2-7
V: TRBV11-2
CDR3: CASSLDPGPIEQYF

length: 17
J: TRBJ2-2
V: TRBV14
CDR3: CASSQGWREGHGGELFF

length: 15
J: TRBJ2-1
V: TRBV11-1
CDR3: CASSTPGSGSSEQFF

length: 15
J: TRBJ2-7
V: TRBV27
CDR3: CASSPIAPPTSEQYF

length: 17
J: TRBJ2-2
V: TRBV28
CDR3: CASSLRTSIPNTGELFF

length: 13
J: TRBJ1-5
V: TRBV19
CDR3: CASSHYNREPQHF

length: 14
J: TRBJ1-2
V: TRBV5-6
CDR3: CASSGLQEYYGYTF

length: 15
J: TRBJ2-2
V: TRBV28
CDR3: CASSFRARNTGELFF

length: 13
J: TRBJ2-1
V: TRBV7-9
CDR3: CASSTRQDNEQFF

length: 17
J: TRBJ2-7
V: TRBV4-1
CDR3: CASSPRGGVGLVYEQYF

length: 15
J: TRBJ2-1
V: TRBV6-5
CDR3: CASSYGIAAYNEQFF

length: 14
J: TRBJ1-2
V: TRBV7-9
CDR3: CASSFPAGSYGYTF

length: 15
J: TRBJ2-1
V: TRBV10-3
CDR3: CAISEGREGHNEQFF

length: 15
J: TRBJ2-7
V: TRBV11-1
CDR3: CASSLDARGVYEQYF

length: 16
J: TRBJ2-7
V: TRBV27
CDR3: CASSFSRGEREYEQYF

length: 13
J: TRBJ2-1
V: TRBV19
CDR3: CASSMGRYNEQFF

length: 16
J: TRBJ2-7
V: TRBV5-1
CDR3: CASSQHSLNPSYEQYF

length: 16
J: TRBJ2-1
V: TRBV4-2
CDR3: CASSQGTHPSYNEQFF

length: 15
J: TRBJ1-4
V: TRBV7-2
CDR3: CASSSLAGINEKLFF

length: 16
J: TRBJ2-7
V: TRBV15
CDR3: CATSREGGTPFHEQYF

length: 12
J: TRBJ2-1
V: TRBV27
CDR3: CASSLRRDEQFF

length: 12
J: TRBJ2-2
V: TRBV10-3
CDR3: CAISRDTGELFF

length: 15
J: TRBJ2-7
V: TRBV7-6
CDR3: CASSLASGPTYEQYF

length: 16
J: TRBJ2-7
V: TRBV10-1
CDR3: CATTRRGDRGPYEQYF

length: 16
J: TRBJ2-4
V: TRBV7-9
CDR3: CASSSGQGIAKNIQYF

length: 16
J: TRBJ2-2
V: TRBV6-1
CDR3: CASSGWDRRDTGELFF

length: 12
J: TRBJ2-1
V: TRBV7-2
CDR3: CASSLVPQEQFF

length: 13
J: TRBJ2-7
V: TRBV7-9
CDR3: CASSPKDSYEQYF

length: 14
J: TRBJ1-5
V: TRBV2
CDR3: CASSDAGRNQPQHF

length: 15
J: TRBJ2-1
V: TRBV6-6
CDR3: CASSWVAGADNEQFF

length: 15
J: TRBJ2-7
V: TRBV9
CDR3: CASSANRDSHYEQYF

length: 15
J: TRBJ2-2
V: TRBV11-2
CDR3: CASSIGLAGTGELFF

length: 17
J: TRBJ2-3
V: TRBV27
CDR3: CASSPLLGASSTDTQYF

length: 12
J: TRBJ1-1
V: TRBV5-1
CDR3: CASRGTNTEAFF

length: 16
J: TRBJ2-1
V: TRBV7-9
CDR3: CASSFNSEPRDDEQFF

length: 15
J: TRBJ1-2
V: TRBV27
CDR3: CASSPTGGHTYGYTF

length: 16
J: TRBJ2-1
V: TRBV10-1
CDR3: CASSPFGKGTYNEQFF

length: 13
J: TRBJ2-5
V: TRBV10-3
CDR3: CAIRDRGRETQYF

length: 14
J: TRBJ1-1
V: TRBV5-1
CDR3: CASSSTGRGTEAFF

length: 16
J: TRBJ1-1
V: TRBV9
CDR3: CASSVGRDRLNTEAFF

length: 15
J: TRBJ2-3
V: TRBV19
CDR3: CASSLGTSGTDTQYF

length: 15
J: TRBJ2-6
V: TRBV29-1
CDR3: CSVEDPGAGANVLTF

length: 16
J: TRBJ2-5
V: TRBV28
CDR3: CASSPFVPPGMETQYF

length: 15
J: TRBJ2-7
V: TRBV7-6
CDR3: CASSQLQGPSYEQYF

length: 16
J: TRBJ2-7
V: TRBV13
CDR3: CASSLGRGGEAGEQYF

length: 14
J: TRBJ2-7
V: TRBV15
CDR3: CATSIARGSYEQYF

length: 14
J: TRBJ2-7
V: TRBV5-1
CDR3: CASSSFLGKEGVYF

length: 14
J: TRBJ1-1
V: TRBV13
CDR3: CASSNRALNTEAFF